This T cell receptor beta chain was identified during a study of T cells after yellow fever vaccination. Overall study: In the case of low-cell-number fractions, SMART-Seq v4 Ultra Low Input was used for preparation. Study-wide points: Faster peaking, at day 5 versus 15, marked a secondary response that was weaker.

This clonotype showed up just a few times. What it recognizes is unknown. V lost 3 bases and J lost 3, with 15 bases in between. CDR3 length equals 17 residues. CDR1 is SGHDN, CDR2 FVKESK, per germline. TCRdb itself ran the 5' RACE reads through MiXCR, one entry per CDR3 protein. The sample has about 340,000 distinct CDR3 sequences; around an eighth are singletons. The TCR originated in a man between 18 and 29 years old who received the YFV17D yellow fever vaccine. The chain uses TRBV14 and TRBJ1-6, with D hard to call. Material: CD4+ T cells sorted from PBMCs, obtained 15 days after the yellow fever booster vaccination. The CDR3 sequence: CASSQVWSGSYNSPLHF. CDR3 coding DNA: TGTGCCAGCAGCCAGGTTTGGTCCGGGAGCTATAATTCACCCCTCCACTTT.